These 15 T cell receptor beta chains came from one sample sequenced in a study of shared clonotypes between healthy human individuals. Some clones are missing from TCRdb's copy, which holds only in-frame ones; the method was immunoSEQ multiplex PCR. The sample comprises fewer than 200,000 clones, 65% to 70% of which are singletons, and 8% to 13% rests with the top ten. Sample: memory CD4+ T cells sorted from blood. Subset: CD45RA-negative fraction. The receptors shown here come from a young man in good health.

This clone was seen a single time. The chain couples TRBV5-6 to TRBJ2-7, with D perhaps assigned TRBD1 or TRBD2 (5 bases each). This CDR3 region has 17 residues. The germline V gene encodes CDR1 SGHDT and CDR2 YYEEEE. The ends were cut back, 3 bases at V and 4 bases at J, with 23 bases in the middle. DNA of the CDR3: TGTGCCAGCAGCTCCATTGGGGTCGTTGGGGGTGTTTACGAGCAGTACTTC. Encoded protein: CASSSIGVVGGVYEQYF.

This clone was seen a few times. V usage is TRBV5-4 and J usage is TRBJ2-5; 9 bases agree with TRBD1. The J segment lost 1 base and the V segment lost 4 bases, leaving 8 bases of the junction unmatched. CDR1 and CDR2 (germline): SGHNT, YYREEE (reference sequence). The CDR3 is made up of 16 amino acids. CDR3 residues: CASSLGQGNLQETQYF. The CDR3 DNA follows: TGTGCCAGCAGCCTGGGACAGGGTAATCTCCAAGAGACCCAGTACTTC.

The CDR3 DNA reads as TGTGCCATCAGTGCACAGGGGACCTCTGGGGCCAACGTCCTGACTTTC. Translating it yields CAISAQGTSGANVLTF. V and J are TRBV10-3 and TRBJ2-6; 7 bases map to TRBD1. The CDR3 has 16 amino acids. Germline CDR1 reads ENHRY; CDR2 reads SYGVKD. V lost 4 bases, J lost 0 bases, and 3 bases stayed unmatched.

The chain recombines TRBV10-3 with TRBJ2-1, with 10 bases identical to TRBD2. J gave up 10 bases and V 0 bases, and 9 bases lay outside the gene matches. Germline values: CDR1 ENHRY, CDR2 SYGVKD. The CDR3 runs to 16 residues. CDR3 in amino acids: CAISESPSGSRGEQFF. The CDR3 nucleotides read TGTGCCATCAGTGAGTCTCCTAGCGGGAGTAGAGGAGAGCAGTTCTTC.

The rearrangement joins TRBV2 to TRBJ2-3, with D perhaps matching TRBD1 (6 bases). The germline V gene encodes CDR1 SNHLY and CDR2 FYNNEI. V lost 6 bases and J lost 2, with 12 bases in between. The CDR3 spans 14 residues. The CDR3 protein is CASRAGTNTDTQYF. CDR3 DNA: TGTGCCAGCAGGGCCGGGACAAACACAGATACGCAGTATTTT.

Here the CDR3 DNA reads TGTGCCAGCAGCTTAGCTCATTCCGCGGAGCAGTTCTTC. It codes for CASSLAHSAEQFF. The chain employs TRBV7-6 and TRBJ2-1; D not resolved. Trimming shortened V by 0 bases and J by 10 bases, and 10 bases separated the two germline ends. Germline-derived CDR1 and CDR2 are SGHVS and FNYEAQ. CDR3 length: 13 residues.

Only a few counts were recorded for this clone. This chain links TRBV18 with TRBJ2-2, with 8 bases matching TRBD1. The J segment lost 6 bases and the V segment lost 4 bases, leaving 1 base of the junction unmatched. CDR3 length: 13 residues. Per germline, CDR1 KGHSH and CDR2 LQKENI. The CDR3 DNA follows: TGTGCCAGCTCACAGGGACAGGCCGGGGAGCTGTTTTTT. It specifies CASSQGQAGELFF.

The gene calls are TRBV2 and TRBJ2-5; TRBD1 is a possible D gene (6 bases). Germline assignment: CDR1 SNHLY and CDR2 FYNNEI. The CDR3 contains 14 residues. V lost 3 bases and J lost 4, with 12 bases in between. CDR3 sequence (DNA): TGTGCCAGCAGTGAGCAGGGGTCGGGAGAGACCCAGTACTTC. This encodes CASSEQGSGETQYF.

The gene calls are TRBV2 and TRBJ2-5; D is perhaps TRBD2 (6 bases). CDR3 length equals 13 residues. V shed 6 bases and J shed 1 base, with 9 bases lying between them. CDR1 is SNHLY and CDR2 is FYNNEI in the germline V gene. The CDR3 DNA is TGTGCCAGCAGCGGGGGTGGCCAAGAGACCCAGTACTTC. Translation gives CASSGGGQETQYF. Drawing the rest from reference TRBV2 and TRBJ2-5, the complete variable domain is EPEVTQTPSHQVTQMGQEVILRCVPISNHLYFYWYRQILGQKVEFLVSFYNNEISEKSEIFDDQFSVERPDGSNFTLKIRSTKLEDSAMYFCASSGGGQETQYFGPGTRLLVL.

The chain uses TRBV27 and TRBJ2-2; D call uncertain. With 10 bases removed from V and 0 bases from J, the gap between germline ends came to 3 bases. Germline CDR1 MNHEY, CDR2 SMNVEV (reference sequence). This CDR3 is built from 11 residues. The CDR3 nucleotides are TGTGCCACCTCGAACACCGGGGAGCTGTTTTTT. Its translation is CATSNTGELFF.

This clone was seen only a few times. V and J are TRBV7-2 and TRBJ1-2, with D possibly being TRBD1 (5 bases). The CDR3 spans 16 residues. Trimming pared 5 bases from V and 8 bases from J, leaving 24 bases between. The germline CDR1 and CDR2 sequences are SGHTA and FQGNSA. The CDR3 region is CASSPQAWTMGEGYTF. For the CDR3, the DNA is TGTGCCAGCAGCCCCCAAGCTTGGACAATGGGTGAGGGCTACACCTTC.

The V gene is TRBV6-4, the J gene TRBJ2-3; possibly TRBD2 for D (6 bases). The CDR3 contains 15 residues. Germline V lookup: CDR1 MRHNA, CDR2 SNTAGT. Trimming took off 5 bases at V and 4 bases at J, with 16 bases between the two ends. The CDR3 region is CASSRYGSSSDTQYF. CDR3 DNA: TGTGCCAGCAGTCGTTACGGGAGTAGTTCAGATACGCAGTATTTT.

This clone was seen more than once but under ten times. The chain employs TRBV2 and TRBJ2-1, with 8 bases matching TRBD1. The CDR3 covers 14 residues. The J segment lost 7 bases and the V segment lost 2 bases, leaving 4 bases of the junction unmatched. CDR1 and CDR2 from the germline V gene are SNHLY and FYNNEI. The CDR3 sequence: CASSEQGAYNEQFF. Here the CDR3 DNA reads TGTGCCAGCAGTGAACAGGGGGCGTATAATGAGCAGTTCTTC.

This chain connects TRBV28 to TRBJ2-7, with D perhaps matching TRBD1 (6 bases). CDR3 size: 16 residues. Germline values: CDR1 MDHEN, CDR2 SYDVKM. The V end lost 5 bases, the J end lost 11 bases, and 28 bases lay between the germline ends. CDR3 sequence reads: CASSPFRGGRTAPEYF. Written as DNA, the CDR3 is TGTGCCAGCAGTCCTTTCCGCGGCGGAAGGACAGCCCCCGAGTACTTC. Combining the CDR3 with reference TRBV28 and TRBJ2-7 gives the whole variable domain DVKVTQSSRYLVKRTGEKVFLECVQDMDHENMFWYRQDPGLGLRLIYFSYDVKMKEKGDIPEGYSVSREKKERFSLILESASTNQTSMYLCASSPFRGGRTAPEYFGPGTRLTVT.

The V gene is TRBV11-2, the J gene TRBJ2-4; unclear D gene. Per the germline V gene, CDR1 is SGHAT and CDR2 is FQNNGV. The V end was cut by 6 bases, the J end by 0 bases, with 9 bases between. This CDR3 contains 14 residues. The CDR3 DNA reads TGTGCCAGCAGAAAACAAGTAGCCAAAAACATTCAGTACTTC. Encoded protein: CASRKQVAKNIQYF.